Detailed here is one T cell receptor beta chain. This clonotype was seen at least ten times. This clone's antigen is unknown. Base qualities are not at hand, and no much larger clone is one base apart. Amplification of TCR beta CDR3 regions was carried out from RNA transcripts. A first-round RT-PCR of the TCR CDR3 used the HTBI primer set with the Qiagen OneStep RT-PCR kit. The libraries were constructed in a second round of multiplex PCR and then size-selected and purified. Libraries were sequenced paired-end with 100 bp reads on an Illumina HiSeq2000. On the study's bioinformatics: SOAPnuke was used to process the raw data, removing reads that contained adapters or uncalled bases, had a mean Phred below 15, or lacked an exact match to the constant primer or identifier. COPE v1.2.5 was used to merge high-quality paired reads, and clonotypes were defined as unique nucleotide sequences. MiTCR v1.1 was used to align the clonotypes against IMGT TRBV, TRBD and TRBJ reference segments. The analysis was restricted to V-J combinations with a frequency above 0.0001, which together covered roughly 99% of the repertoires. A TCS score was defined as the ratio of F50 (clonal expansion) to E x V (chaos), with BLOSUM62-based TCRdist applied between CDR3 peptides within each V-J. Welch's t-statistics and random forest reduced fewer than 550 V-J features to 10 to 15, which were used in a naive Bayes classifier (R e1071). The raw public data were reprocessed by TCRdb itself: fastp quality trimming at Q25, MiXCR clonotype calling, in-frame beta chains only. Duplicate CDR3 protein sequences are folded into a single record with the most common DNA and genes. The V and J calls shown here were made by TCRdb, not taken from the authors' results. This sample comprises about 360,000 distinct CDR3 sequences, 13% of them detected only once. The biggest ten clones account for 9.2% of the sample.

This entry comes from a study of T cells in Graves' hyperthyroidism and ophthalmopathy (dated by TCRdb to between 2019 and 2020). Turning to the overall study: Peripheral blood samples were taken at initial diagnosis, before any treatment was given. After sampling, hyperthyroidism patients received methimazole starting at 30 mg daily, and ophthalmopathy patients received high-dose intravenous methylprednisolone. According to the paper, TCR Vbeta CDR3 sequencing was carried out on over 130 peripheral blood samples, which came from more than 40 ophthalmopathy, around 75 hyperthyroidism and approximately 17 progressor patients. The 100 discovery patients were randomly split 7:3 into training and test sets. To identify distinguishing TCR V-J signatures, a discovery cohort of 100 or so patients was used, comprising 43 with Graves' ophthalmopathy and 57 with stable Graves' hyperthyroidism. Whether ophthalmopathy could be predicted prospectively was tested in an independent validation cohort made up of 18 to 20 hyperthyroidism patients plus 17 patients who later progressed to ophthalmopathy. The study also compared thyroid tissue and blood T-cell repertoires from roughly six Graves' hyperthyroidism patients. Broad study findings and their caveats: No statistical method was used to set the sample size in advance, and investigators knew the group allocation. Most expanded thyroid clonotypes (frequency above 0.001) were also found in blood, which suggests that blood repertoires may mirror thyroid immune responses. Ophthalmopathy was separated from stable hyperthyroidism by a 13 V-J signature model, with approximately 86% sensitivity and 81% to 83% specificity obtained in cross-validation and 80%/75% obtained in testing. In validation, the model predicted progression to ophthalmopathy with about 71% sensitivity and approximately 74% specificity, a median of about six months before onset.

The germline V gene supplies CDR1 SGHAT and CDR2 FQNNGV. The CDR3 covers 16 residues, taking in both the cysteine and the phenylalanine. Solely the CDR3 DNA is kept, with 48 bases framed from the first base. Deletion took 5 bases off V and 3 bases off J, with a span of 18 bases between the germline ends. Stable Graves' hyperthyroidism was defined as no progression to ophthalmopathy during 18 months of follow-up. Hyperthyroidism patients were aged 18 to 65 years and newly diagnosed, with disease duration of less than 2 months. Patients with uncontrolled infections, other autoimmune diseases, pregnancy or lactation were excluded. Diagnoses relied on clinical symptoms, serum thyroxine and TRAb, thyroid ultrasound and orbital computed tomography. PBMCs were isolated from roughly 10 ml of fresh peripheral blood by Ficoll-Paque density gradient centrifugation. Total RNA was extracted using Trizol reagent, and RNA quality was assessed on an Agilent 2100 Bioanalyzer.

The sequence was obtained from a woman aged 18-29 years with Graves' hyperthyroidism. The chain was built from TRBV11-2 and TRBJ2-3; tentative D gene TRBD1, with 7 bases matching. The specimen sequenced was blood. The DNA reads as follows: TGTGCCAGCAGCACACTACAGGGGAGGTTGACAGATACGCAGTATTTT. Its protein product is CASSTLQGRLTDTQYF.